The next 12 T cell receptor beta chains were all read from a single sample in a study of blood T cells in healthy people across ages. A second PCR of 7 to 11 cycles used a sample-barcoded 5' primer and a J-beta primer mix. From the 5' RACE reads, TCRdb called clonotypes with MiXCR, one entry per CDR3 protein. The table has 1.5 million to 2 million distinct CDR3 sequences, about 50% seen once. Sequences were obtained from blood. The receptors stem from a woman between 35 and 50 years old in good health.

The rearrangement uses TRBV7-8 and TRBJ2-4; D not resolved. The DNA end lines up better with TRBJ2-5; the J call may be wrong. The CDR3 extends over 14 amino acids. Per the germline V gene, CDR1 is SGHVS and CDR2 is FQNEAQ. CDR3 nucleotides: TGTGCCAGCAGCTTAGCGGGCTACCTAGAGACCCAGTACTTC. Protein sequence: CASSLAGYLETQYF.

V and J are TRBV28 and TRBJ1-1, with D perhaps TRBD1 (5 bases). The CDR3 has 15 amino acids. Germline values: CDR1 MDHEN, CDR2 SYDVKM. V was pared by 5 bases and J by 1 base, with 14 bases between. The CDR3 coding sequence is TGTGCCAGCAGTCGTCGAGGGGCCCCGAACACTGAAGCTTTCTTT. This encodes CASSRRGAPNTEAFF.

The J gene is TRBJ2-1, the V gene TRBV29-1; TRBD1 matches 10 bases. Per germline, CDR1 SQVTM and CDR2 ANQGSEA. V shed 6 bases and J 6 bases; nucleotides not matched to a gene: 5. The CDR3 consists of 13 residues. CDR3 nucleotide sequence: TGCAGCGTAAGGACAGGGGGGATCAATGAGCAGTTCTTC. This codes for CSVRTGGINEQFF.

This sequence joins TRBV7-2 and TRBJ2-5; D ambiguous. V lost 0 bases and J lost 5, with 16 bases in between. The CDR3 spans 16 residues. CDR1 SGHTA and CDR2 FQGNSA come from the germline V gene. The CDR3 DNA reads TGTGCCAGCAGCTTAGCCATTTGGGCAGTCAATGAGACCCAGTACTTC. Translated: CASSLAIWAVNETQYF.

The CDR3 region has the DNA TGTGCCAGCAGTTACGTGAGGCACTATGGCTACACCTTC. Residues: CASSYVRHYGYTF. The genes are TRBV6-5 and TRBJ1-2; D is unclear. The CDR3 contains 13 residues. The V end was cut by 2 bases, the J end by 3 bases, with 7 bases between. Germline-derived CDR1 and CDR2 are MNHEY and SVGAGI.

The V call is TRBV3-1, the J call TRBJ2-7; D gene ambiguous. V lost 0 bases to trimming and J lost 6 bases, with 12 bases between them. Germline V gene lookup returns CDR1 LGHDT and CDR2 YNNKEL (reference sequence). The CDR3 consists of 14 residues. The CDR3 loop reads CASSQDIGISEQYF. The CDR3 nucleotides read TGTGCCAGCAGCCAAGATATAGGGATCAGCGAGCAGTACTTC.

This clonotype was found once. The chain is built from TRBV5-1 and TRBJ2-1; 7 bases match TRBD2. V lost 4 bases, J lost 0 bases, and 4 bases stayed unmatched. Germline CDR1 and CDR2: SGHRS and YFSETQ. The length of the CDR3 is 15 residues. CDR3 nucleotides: TGCGCCAGCAGCACGGGACTACACTCCTACAATGAGCAGTTCTTC. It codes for CASSTGLHSYNEQFF.

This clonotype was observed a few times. The chain's CDR3 is CASSSLEGSGEKLFF. For the CDR3, the DNA is TGTGCCAGCAGCTCGCTCGAAGGGAGTGGGGAAAAACTGTTTTTT. The V and J genes are TRBV7-2 and TRBJ1-4, with no clear D. This CDR3 is built from 15 residues. Trimming stripped 4 bases from V and 8 bases from J, with 17 bases between. Germline loops: CDR1 SGHTA, CDR2 FQGNSA.

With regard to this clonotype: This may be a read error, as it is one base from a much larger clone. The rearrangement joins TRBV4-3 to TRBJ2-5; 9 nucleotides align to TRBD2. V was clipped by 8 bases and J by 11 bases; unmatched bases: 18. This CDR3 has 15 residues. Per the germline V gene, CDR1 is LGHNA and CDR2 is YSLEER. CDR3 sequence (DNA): TGCGCCAGCTCGGGAAGCGGGGGGCTTGGCAATGAGCAGTACTTC. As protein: CASSGSGGLGNEQYF.

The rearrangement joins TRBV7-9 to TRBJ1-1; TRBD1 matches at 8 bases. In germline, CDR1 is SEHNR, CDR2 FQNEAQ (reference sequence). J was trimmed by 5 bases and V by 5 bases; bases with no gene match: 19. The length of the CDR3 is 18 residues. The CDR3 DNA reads TGTGCCAGCAGCACCCGGGGGGAGACAGGGGCGATGCGGACTGAAGCTTTCTTT. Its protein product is CASSTRGETGAMRTEAFF.

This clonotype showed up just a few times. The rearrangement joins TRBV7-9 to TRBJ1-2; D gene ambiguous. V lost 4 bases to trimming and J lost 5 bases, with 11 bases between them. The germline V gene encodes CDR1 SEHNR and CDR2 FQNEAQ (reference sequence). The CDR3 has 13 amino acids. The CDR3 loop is CASSSGSDYGYTF. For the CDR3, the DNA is TGTGCCAGCAGCTCGGGCAGCGATTATGGCTACACCTTC.

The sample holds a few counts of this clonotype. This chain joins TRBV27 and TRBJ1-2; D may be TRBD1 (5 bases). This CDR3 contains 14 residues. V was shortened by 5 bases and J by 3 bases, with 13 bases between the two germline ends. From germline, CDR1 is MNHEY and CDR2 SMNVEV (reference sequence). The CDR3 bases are TGTGCCAGCAGTCCGCCGTCCAGGGACTATGGCTACACCTTC. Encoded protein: CASSPPSRDYGYTF.